The present TCR delta chain was sequenced within a study of gamma-delta T cells after stem cell transplantation. TCRdb re-called clones from the RT-PCR reads using CATT. Counted here are some 1,200 delta-chain clones, around a sixth occurring once; the ten biggest clones make up roughly 30%. In this sample, this clone is medium-sized (0.01 to 0.1%). Other DNA variants within this sample encode the same CDR3. CDR3 length equals 27 residues. The V and J ends lost 4 bases and 0 bases respectively, with 48 bases between them. Germline values: CDR1 TSWWSYY, CDR2 QGS. The receptor comes from a human donor. It is not recorded whose cells these are; they may come from a transplant donor. The specimen was gamma-delta T cells. The gene calls are TRDV1 and TRDJ1; TRDD2 or TRDD3 may be the D gene (5 bases each). The CDR3 nucleotides are TGTGCTCTTGGGGCAAGAACTCGGCCATCCCTAACTGGAGAAACCTACCCCTCTGCTTGGAACACCGATAAACTCATCTTT. Translated, it gives CALGARTRPSLTGETYPSAWNTDKLIF.